This T cell receptor (beta chain) was identified during a study of response to subunit inactivated influenza vaccine. Broader study findings: Every seasonal influenza vaccination brings in few new T cells, the authors suggested.

CDR3 length: 13 amino acids. The V end lost 11 bases, the J end lost 7 bases, and 21 bases lay between the germline ends. Concerning this clonotype: As yet, its antigen is unknown.

TCRdb re-derived calls from the RT-PCR reads in MiXCR, one entry per CDR3 protein. The sample consists of about 650,000 distinct CDR3 sequences, less than 15% of them appearing once. This TCR was sampled from a man between 50 and 59 years old who received an inactivated influenza vaccine. The material sequenced was PBMCs from blood, taken less than 15 days before vaccination. V is TRBV12-3 or TRBV12-4 and J is TRBJ2-7; D gene unclear. CDR3 in amino acids: CASAPGRTWEQYF. The CDR3 DNA sequence: TGTGCCTCAGCACCCGGCAGGACCTGGGAGCAGTACTTC.